Shown below are 17 T cell receptor beta chains from a single sample sequenced in a study of shared clonotypes between healthy human individuals. Sequencing used immunoSEQ multiplex PCR; TCRdb keeps in-frame clones, though not all of them. The sample lists approximately 1.5 million clones; around 98.5% were seen once. The sequencing sample was made of naive CD4+ T cells sorted from blood. Subset in this sample: CD45RA+ positively selected. The origin of the receptors is a man in his thirties or forties in good health.

J is TRBJ2-7 and V is TRBV6-6, with TRBD1 identical over 9 bases. Germline lookup yields CDR1 MNHNY and CDR2 SVGAGI (reference sequence). V dropped 0 bases and J dropped 1; count of bases not matched to a gene: 4. The CDR3 is made up of 16 amino acids. The CDR3, as DNA: TGTGCCAGCAGTTACTCCGGACAGGGGCCTTCCTACGAGCAGTACTTC. Residues: CASSYSGQGPSYEQYF.

The chain has TRBV5-4 and TRBJ2-1, with TRBD1 identical over 7 bases. CDR3 length: 14 residues. The V and J ends lost 4 bases and 9 bases, in that order; junction bases with no gene match: 10. Germline V CDR1 and CDR2: SGHNT, YYREEE (reference sequence). The CDR3 DNA reads TGTGCCAGCAGCGGAAGACAGGGTGTAAGTGAGCAGTTCTTC. Translated: CASSGRQGVSEQFF.

V is TRBV27 and J is TRBJ2-1; D may correspond to TRBD1 or TRBD2 (5 bases each). CDR1 MNHEY and CDR2 SMNVEV come from the germline V gene (reference sequence). The CDR3 extends over 15 amino acids. V shed 4 bases and J shed 7 bases, with 17 bases lying between them. The CDR3 nucleotides are TGTGCCAGCAGTTCTTTCGGGACCCTGCCTAATGAGCAGTTCTTC. Translated: CASSSFGTLPNEQFF.

The rearrangement links TRBV10-1 to TRBJ2-3; 7 positions match TRBD1. CDR1 is WNHNN, CDR2 SYGVQD, per germline (reference sequence). This CDR3 comprises 14 residues. After removal of 8 bases from V and 0 bases from J, the junction contained 5 bases not matched to a gene. This CDR3 is CASGTATSTDTQYF. CDR3 in DNA: TGCGCCAGCGGGACAGCGACTAGCACAGATACGCAGTATTTT.

V usage is TRBV5-1 and J usage is TRBJ2-7; 10 bases are a match to TRBD1. The CDR3 sequence is 14 residues long. From germline, CDR1 is SGHRS and CDR2 YFSETQ. V shed 4 bases and J 7 bases; nucleotides not matched to a gene: 8. The CDR3 DNA reads as TGCGCCAGCAGCCCCGGGACAGGGGCGGCGGAGCAGTACTTC. Protein: CASSPGTGAAEQYF.

This rearrangement joins TRBV5-4 to TRBJ1-3, with TRBD1 matching over 10 bases. After removal of 0 bases from V and 0 bases from J, the junction contained 6 bases not matched to a gene. The CDR3 is 18 residues long. CDR1 is SGHNT, CDR2 YYREEE, per germline (reference sequence). Written as DNA, the CDR3 is TGTGCCAGCAGCTTGGGACAGGGGGCCCCGTTCTCTGGAAACACCATATATTTT. Translation gives CASSLGQGAPFSGNTIYF.

The V and J genes are TRBV6-1 and TRBJ2-7; no definite D call. Trimming removed 2 bases at V and 0 bases at J, with 11 bases between. CDR3 length: 15 amino acids. CDR1 is MNHNS, CDR2 SASEGT, per germline. The CDR3 nucleotides are TGTGCCAGCAGTGAAACGGGCTATGCCTCCTACGAGCAGTACTTC. Translating gives CASSETGYASYEQYF.

The V call is TRBV11-3, the J call TRBJ2-3, with TRBD1 matching over 7 bases. Germline V gene lookup returns CDR1 SGHNT and CDR2 YENEEA. Unmatched junction bases numbered 6, after V lost 5 bases and J lost 1 base. The CDR3 is 15 amino acids. In DNA form, the CDR3 reads TGTGCCAGCAGCCTAACAGGGGCTGGCACAGATACGCAGTATTTT. Translation gives CASSLTGAGTDTQYF.

This chain uses TRBV7-3 with TRBJ2-6, with TRBD1 matching over 9 bases. Germline V lookup: CDR1 SGHTA, CDR2 FQGTGA. CDR3 length: 18 residues. J gave up 2 bases and V 2 bases, and 7 bases lay outside the gene matches. CDR3 sequence reads: CASSLYGTGNTGANVLTF. Here the CDR3 DNA reads TGTGCCAGCAGCTTATACGGGACAGGGAACACTGGGGCCAACGTCCTGACTTTC.

V is TRBV30 and J is TRBJ1-2; possibly TRBD1 for D (6 bases). CDR3 length: 13 amino acids. The ends were cut back, 4 bases at V and 8 bases at J, with 17 bases in the middle. Germline V lookup: CDR1 GTSNPN, CDR2 SVGIG (reference sequence). The DNA for the CDR3 is TGTGCCTGGACCCCTTCGGGACAACACGGCTACACCTTC. This encodes CAWTPSGQHGYTF.

This clone was detected only once. The identical CDR3 is also encoded by other nucleotide sequences in the sample. The rearrangement uses TRBV18 and TRBJ2-7, with 9 positions matching TRBD1. Germline CDR1 reads KGHSH; CDR2 reads LQKENI. Losses at the gene ends were 6 bases for V and 3 bases for J; bases not matched to a gene: 6. The CDR3 is made up of 14 amino acids. CDR3 amino acids: CASSPTGGDYEQYF. CDR3 bases: TGTGCCAGCTCCCCCACAGGGGGCGACTACGAGCAGTACTTC.

The rearrangement uses TRBV28 and TRBJ2-2; 13 bases align to TRBD2. The V and J ends lost 4 bases and 2 bases, in that order; junction bases with no gene match: 4. CDR3 size: 17 residues. Germline V gives CDR1 MDHEN, CDR2 SYDVKM. The CDR3 region is CASSSPGLAGNTGELFF. The CDR3 DNA is TGTGCCAGCAGTTCCCCGGGACTAGCGGGAAACACCGGGGAGCTGTTTTTT. The complete variable domain, with remaining parts taken from reference TRBV28 and TRBJ2-2, reads DVKVTQSSRYLVKRTGEKVFLECVQDMDHENMFWYRQDPGLGLRLIYFSYDVKMKEKGDIPEGYSVSREKKERFSLILESASTNQTSMYLCASSSPGLAGNTGELFFGEGSRLTVL.

About this clone itself: Other DNA sequences in the same sample also yield this CDR3. The chain has TRBV11-2 and TRBJ2-7, with TRBD2 matching 11 bases. The CDR3 contains 15 residues. V dropped 6 bases and J dropped 3; count of bases not matched to a gene: 7. Germline CDR1 reads SGHAT; CDR2 reads FQNNGV. In DNA form, the CDR3 reads TGTGCCAGCAGAAGTAGCGGGAGGGCCCTCTACGAGCAGTACTTC. Amino acids: CASRSSGRALYEQYF.

The chain carries TRBV9 and TRBJ1-2, with 9 bases identical to TRBD1. The germline gives CDR1 SGDLS, CDR2 YYNGEE. CDR3 length equals 14 residues. V lost 4 bases and J lost 7; bases outside the gene matches: 8. CDR3 DNA: TGTGCCAGCAGCTTCTCACAGGGGGCCGGTGGCTACACCTTC. Translated: CASSFSQGAGGYTF.

The chain combines TRBV11-3 with TRBJ2-3; D possibly corresponds to TRBD2 (5 bases). This CDR3 contains 13 residues. Per the germline V gene, CDR1 is SGHNT and CDR2 is YENEEA. Trimming stripped 5 bases from V and 2 bases from J, with 8 bases between. CDR3: CASSPRATDTQYF. In DNA, the CDR3 is TGTGCCAGCAGCCCGAGGGCCACAGATACGCAGTATTTT.

V usage is TRBV5-1 and J usage is TRBJ1-1; no reliable D call. The germline V gene has CDR1 SGHRS and CDR2 YFSETQ. The CDR3 extends over 13 amino acids. Trimming removed 8 bases from V and 4 bases from J, with 15 bases in between. The CDR3: CASKLKGATEAFF. For the CDR3, the DNA is TGCGCCAGTAAACTCAAGGGAGCCACTGAAGCTTTCTTT.

The chain links TRBV7-9 to TRBJ2-7; D is unresolved. Germline V CDR1 and CDR2: SEHNR, FQNEAQ (reference sequence). V shed 1 base and J shed 0 bases, with 10 bases lying between them. The CDR3 is 15 amino acids. For the CDR3, the DNA is TGTGCCAGCAGCTTAGATAGGATTCGCTCCTACGAGCAGTACTTC. It is translated as CASSLDRIRSYEQYF.